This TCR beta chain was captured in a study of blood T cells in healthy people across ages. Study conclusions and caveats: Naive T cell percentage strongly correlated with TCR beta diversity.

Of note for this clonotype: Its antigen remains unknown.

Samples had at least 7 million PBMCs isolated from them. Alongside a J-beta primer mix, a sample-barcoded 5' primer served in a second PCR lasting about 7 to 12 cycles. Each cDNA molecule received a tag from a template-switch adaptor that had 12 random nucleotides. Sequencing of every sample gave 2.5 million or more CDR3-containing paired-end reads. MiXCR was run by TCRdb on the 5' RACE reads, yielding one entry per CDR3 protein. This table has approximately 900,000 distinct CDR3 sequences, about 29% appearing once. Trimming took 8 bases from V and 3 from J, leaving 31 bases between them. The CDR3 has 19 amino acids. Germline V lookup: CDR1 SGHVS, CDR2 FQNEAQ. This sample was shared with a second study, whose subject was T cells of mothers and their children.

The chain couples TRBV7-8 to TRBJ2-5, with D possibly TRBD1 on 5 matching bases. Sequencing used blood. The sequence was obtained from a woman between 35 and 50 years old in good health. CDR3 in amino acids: CASRVGQGINDSDEETQYF. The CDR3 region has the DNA TGTGCCAGCCGTGTCGGGCAGGGTATTAACGATTCTGACGAAGAGACCCAGTACTTC.